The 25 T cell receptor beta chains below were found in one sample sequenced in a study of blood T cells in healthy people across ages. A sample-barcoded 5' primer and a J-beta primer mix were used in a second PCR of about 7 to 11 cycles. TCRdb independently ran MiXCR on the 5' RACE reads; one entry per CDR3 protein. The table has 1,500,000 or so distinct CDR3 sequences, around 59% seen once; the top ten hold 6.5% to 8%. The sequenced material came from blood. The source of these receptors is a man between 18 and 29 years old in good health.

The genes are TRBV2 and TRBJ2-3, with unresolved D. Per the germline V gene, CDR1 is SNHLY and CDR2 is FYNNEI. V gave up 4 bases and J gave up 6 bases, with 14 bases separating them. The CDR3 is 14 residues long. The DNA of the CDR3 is TGTGCCAGCAGTGGCCAAGCGCAGTTCGATACGCAGTATTTT. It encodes CASSGQAQFDTQYF. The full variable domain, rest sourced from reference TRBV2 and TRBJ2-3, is EPEVTQTPSHQVTQMGQEVILRCVPISNHLYFYWYRQILGQKVEFLVSFYNNEISEKSEIFDDQFSVERPDGSNFTLKIRSTKLEDSAMYFCASSGQAQFDTQYFGPGTRLTVL.

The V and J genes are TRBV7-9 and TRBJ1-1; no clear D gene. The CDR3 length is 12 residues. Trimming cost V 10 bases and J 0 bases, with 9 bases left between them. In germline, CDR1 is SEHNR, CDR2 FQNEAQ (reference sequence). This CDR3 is CAISLMNTEAFF. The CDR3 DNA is TGTGCCATCTCTTTGATGAACACTGAAGCTTTCTTT. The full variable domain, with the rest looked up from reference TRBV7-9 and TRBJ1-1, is DTGVSQNPRHKITKRGQNVTFRCDPISEHNRLYWYRQTLGQGPEFLTYFQNEAQLEKSRLLSDRFSAERPKGSFSTLEIQRTEQGDSAMYLCAISLMNTEAFFGQGTRLTVV.

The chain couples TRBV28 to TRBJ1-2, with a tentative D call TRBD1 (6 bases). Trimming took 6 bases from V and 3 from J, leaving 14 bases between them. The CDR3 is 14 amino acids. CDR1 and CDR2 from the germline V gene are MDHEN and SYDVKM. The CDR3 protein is CASSRNRVDYGYTF. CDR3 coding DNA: TGTGCCAGCAGCCGAAACAGGGTCGACTATGGCTACACCTTC.

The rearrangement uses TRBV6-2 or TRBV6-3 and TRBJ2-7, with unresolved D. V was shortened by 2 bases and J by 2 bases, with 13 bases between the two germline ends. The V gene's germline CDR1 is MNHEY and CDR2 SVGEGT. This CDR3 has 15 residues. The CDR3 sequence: CASSYPDGSAYEQYF. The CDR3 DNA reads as TGTGCCAGCAGTTACCCGGACGGATCAGCCTACGAGCAGTACTTC.

This CDR3 reads CASSQGRESGLAGVEQFF. The DNA for the CDR3 is TGCGCCAGCAGCCAAGGAAGGGAATCGGGACTAGCGGGAGTTGAGCAGTTCTTC. This chain joins TRBV4-1 and TRBJ2-1; 14 bases are a match to TRBD2. V shed 1 base and J 9 bases; nucleotides not matched to a gene: 11. This CDR3 is 18 amino acids long. Germline values: CDR1 MGHRA, CDR2 YSYEKL.

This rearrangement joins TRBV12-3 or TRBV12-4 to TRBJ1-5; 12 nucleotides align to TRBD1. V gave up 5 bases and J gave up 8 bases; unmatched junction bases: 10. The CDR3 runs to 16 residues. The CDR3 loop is CASSTVSGTGGEPQHF. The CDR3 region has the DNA TGTGCCAGCAGTACCGTCTCCGGGACAGGGGGCGAGCCCCAGCATTTT.

The DNA for the CDR3 is TGTGCCACCAGCAGACAGGGGTCTACCTACAATGAGCAGTTCTTC. Translated: CATSRQGSTYNEQFF. The rearrangement links TRBV15 to TRBJ2-1; D perhaps matches TRBD1 (6 bases). The CDR3 runs to 15 residues. V lost 2 bases and J 2 bases, leaving 10 bases between the germline ends. Per germline, CDR1 LNHNV and CDR2 YYDKDF (reference sequence).

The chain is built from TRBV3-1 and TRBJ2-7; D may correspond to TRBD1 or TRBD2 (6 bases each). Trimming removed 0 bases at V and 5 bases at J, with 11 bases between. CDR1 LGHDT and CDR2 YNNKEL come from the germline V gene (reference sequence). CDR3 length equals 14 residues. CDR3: CASSQDRGVHEQYF. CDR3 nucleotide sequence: TGTGCCAGCAGCCAAGATAGGGGGGTCCACGAGCAGTACTTC.

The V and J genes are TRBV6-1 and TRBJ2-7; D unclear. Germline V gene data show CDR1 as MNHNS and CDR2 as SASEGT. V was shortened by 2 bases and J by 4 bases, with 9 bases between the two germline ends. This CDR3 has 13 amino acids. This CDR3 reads CASSEYTEYEQYF. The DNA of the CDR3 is TGTGCCAGCAGTGAATACACGGAGTACGAGCAGTACTTC.

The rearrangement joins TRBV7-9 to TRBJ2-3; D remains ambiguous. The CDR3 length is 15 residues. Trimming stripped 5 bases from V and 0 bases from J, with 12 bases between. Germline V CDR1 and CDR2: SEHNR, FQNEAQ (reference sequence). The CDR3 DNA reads TGTGCCAGCAGCCACCAGTATTGGAGCACAGATACGCAGTATTTT. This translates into CASSHQYWSTDTQYF.

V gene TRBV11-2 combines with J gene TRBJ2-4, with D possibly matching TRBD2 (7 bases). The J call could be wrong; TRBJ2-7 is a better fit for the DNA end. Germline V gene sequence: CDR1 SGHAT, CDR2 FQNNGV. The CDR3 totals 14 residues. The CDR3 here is CASSNGGGGYEQYF. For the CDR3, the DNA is TGTGCCAGCAGCAATGGGGGAGGGGGCTACGAGCAGTACTTC.

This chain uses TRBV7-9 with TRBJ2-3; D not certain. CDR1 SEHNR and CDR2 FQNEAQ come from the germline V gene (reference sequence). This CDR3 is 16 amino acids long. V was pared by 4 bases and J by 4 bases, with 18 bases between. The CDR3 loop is CASSSTAPDRADTQYF. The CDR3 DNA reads TGTGCCAGCAGCTCAACCGCTCCCGATAGGGCAGATACGCAGTATTTT.

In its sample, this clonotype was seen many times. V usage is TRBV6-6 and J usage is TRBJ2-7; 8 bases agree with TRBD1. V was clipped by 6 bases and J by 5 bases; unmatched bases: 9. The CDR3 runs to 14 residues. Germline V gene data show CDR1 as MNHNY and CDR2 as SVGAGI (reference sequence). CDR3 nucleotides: TGTGCCAGCAGCCAGACAGGGGAGCACGACGAGCAGTACTTC. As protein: CASSQTGEHDEQYF.

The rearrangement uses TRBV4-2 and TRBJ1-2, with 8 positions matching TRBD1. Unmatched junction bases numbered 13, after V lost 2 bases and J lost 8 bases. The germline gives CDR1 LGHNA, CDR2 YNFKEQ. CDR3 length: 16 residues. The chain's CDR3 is CASSQSTGTGYSGYTF. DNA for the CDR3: TGTGCCAGCAGCCAATCTACCGGGACAGGTTACAGCGGCTACACCTTC.

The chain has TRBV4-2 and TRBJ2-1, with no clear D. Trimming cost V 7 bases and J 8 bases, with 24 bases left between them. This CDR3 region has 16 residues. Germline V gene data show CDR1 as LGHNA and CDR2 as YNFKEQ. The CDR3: CASTPLRQAGDDEQFF. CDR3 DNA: TGTGCCAGCACTCCACTCCGCCAGGCAGGAGACGATGAGCAGTTCTTC.

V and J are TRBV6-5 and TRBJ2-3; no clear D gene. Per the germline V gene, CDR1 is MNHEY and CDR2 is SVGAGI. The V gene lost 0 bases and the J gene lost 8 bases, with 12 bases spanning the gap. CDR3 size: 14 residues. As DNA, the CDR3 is TGTGCCAGCAGTTACTCGAAAGGAGTTGGTACGCAGTATTTT. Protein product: CASSYSKGVGTQYF.

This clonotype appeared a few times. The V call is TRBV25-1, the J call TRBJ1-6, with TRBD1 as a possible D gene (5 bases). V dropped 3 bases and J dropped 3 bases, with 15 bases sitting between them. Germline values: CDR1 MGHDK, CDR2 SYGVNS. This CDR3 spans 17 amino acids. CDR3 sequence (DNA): TGTGCCAGCAGTGACCCCCTCATCGGGGGCTATAATTCACCCCTCCACTTT. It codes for CASSDPLIGGYNSPLHF.

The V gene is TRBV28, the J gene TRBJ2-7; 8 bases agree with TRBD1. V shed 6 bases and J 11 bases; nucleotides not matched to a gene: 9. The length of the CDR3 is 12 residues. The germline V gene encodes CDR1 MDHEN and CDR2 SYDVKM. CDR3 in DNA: TGTGCCAGCAGCACGGACAGGGAAAAAAAGTACTTC. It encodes CASSTDREKKYF.

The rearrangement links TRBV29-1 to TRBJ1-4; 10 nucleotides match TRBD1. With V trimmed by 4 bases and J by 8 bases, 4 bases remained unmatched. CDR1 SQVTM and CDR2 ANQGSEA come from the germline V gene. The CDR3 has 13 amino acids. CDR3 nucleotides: TGCAGCGTTGCCGGGACAGGGGACGAAAAACTGTTTTTT. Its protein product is CSVAGTGDEKLFF. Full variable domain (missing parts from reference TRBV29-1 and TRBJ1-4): SAVISQKPSRDICQRGTSLTIQCQVDSQVTMMFWYRQQPGQSLTLIATANQGSEATYESGFVIDKFPISRPNLTFSTLTVSNMSPEDSSIYLCSVAGTGDEKLFFGSGTQLSVL.

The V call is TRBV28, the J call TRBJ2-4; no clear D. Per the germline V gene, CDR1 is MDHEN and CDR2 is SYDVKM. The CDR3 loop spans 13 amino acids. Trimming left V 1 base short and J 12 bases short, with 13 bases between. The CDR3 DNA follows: TGTGCCAGCAGTTTATCGGGCCCATTATCTCAGTACTTC. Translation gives CASSLSGPLSQYF.

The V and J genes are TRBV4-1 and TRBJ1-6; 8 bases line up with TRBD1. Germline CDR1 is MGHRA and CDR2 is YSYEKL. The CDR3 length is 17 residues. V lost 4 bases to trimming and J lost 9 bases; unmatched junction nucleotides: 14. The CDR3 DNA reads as TGCGCCAGCAGCCCCAAGGACAGGGAACCTCATCTTTCACCCCTCCACTTT. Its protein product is CASSPKDREPHLSPLHF.

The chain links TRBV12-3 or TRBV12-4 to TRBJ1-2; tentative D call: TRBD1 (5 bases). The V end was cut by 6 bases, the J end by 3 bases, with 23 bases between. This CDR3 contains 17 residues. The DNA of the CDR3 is TGTGCCAGCAGCCCCCGGGACCCAACCCGGGGAGACTATGGCTACACCTTC. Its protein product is CASSPRDPTRGDYGYTF.

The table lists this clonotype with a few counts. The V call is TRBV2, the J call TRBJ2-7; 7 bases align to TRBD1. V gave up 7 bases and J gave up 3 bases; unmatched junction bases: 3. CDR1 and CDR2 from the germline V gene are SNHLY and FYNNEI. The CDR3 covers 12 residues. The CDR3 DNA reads TGTGCCAGCATGGGACAGCACTACGAGCAGTACTTC. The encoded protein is CASMGQHYEQYF.

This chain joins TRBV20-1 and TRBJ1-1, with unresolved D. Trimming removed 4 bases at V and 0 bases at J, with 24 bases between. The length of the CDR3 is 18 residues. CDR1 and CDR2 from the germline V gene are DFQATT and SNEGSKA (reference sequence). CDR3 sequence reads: CSATLARVGSSMNTEAFF. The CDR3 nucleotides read TGCAGTGCTACTCTCGCCCGTGTAGGGAGCAGCATGAACACTGAAGCTTTCTTT.

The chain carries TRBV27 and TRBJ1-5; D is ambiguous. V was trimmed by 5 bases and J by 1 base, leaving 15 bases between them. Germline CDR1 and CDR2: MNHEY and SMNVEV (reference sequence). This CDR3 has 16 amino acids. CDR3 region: CASSPMRAKSNQPQHF. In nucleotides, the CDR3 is TGTGCCAGCAGTCCAATGAGGGCGAAGAGCAATCAGCCCCAGCATTTT.